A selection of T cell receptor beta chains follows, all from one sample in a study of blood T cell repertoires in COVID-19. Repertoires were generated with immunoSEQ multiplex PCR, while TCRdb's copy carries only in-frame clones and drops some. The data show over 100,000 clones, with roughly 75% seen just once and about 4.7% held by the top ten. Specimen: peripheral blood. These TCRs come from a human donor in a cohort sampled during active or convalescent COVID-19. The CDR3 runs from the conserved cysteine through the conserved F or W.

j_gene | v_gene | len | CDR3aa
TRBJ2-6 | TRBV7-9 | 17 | CASSFLLQVSGANVLTF
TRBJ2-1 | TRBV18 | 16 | CASSTTEPGLYNEQFF
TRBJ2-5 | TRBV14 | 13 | CASSQSYLETQYF
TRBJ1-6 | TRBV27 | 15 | CASSLTGRYNSPLHF
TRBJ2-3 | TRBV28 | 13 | CASRTPGLRPQYF
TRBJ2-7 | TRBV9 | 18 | CASSVGLGTSGIPYEQYF
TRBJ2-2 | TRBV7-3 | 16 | CASSSRLAGGSGELFF
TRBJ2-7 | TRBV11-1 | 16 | CASSPGGRAVIYEQYF
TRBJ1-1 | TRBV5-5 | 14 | CASSLGDRVQGAFF
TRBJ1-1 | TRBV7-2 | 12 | CASNEQGYEAFF
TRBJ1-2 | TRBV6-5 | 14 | CASRAPDRDYGYTF
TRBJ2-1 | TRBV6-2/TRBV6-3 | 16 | CASSWQTSGGAHEQFF
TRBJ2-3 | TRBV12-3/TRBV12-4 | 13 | CASREQGSDTQYF
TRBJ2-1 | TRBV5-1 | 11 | CASSLLGEQFF
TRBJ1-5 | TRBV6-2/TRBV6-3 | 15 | CASSYISGINQPQHF
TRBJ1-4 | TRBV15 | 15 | CATSREKFQGYKLFF
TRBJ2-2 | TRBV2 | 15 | CASSSPGLDTGELFF
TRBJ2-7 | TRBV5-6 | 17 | CASSPVHGTGNIYEQYF
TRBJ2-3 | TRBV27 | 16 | CASSYQGTSGGGTQYF
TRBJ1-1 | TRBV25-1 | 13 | CASSEGARTEAFF
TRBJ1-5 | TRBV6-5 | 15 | CASSIGQAGDQPQHF
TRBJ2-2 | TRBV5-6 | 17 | CASSLPGQGAFTGELFF
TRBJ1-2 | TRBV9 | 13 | CASSLTGSYGYTF
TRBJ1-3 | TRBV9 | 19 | CASSESTGKVADPGNTIYF
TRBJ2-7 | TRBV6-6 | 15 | CASRPQGASSYEQYF
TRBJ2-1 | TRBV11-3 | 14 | CASSLEAGDNEQFF
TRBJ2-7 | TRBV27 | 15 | CASSPLPRGGHEQYF
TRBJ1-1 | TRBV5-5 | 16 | CASSFNTGVLNTEAFF
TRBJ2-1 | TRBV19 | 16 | CASSIDMQQGANEQFF
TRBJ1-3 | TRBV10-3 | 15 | CAISEPQGSGNTIYF
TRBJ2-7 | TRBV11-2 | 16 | CASSLLSGQVSVEQYF
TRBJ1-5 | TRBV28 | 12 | CASSQRLQPQHF
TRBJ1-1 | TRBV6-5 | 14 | CASSYTTGTPEAFF
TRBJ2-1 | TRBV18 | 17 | CASSPRSGLAAYNEQFF
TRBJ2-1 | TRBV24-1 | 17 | CATSVPWKGASYNEQFF
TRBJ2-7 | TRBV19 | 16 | CASSIWSSGSRREQYF
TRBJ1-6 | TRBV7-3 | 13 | CASSLATGSPLHF
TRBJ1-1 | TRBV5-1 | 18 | CASSPRGGQGDFGSEAFF
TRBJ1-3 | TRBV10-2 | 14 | CASSGQGDGNTIYF
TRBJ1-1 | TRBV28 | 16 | CASSLQTGLMNTEAFF
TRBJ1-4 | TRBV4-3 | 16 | CASSQVGTGVNEKLFF
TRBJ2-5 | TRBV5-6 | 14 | CASSSLGTEETQYF
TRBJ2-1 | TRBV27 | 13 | CASGLGSYNEQFF
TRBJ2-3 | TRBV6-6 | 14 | CASSYGRGTDTQYF
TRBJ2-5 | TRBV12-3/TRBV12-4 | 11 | CASSTQETQYF
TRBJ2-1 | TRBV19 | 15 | CASIPGAGGPNEQFF
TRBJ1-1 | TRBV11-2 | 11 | CASSLISEAFF
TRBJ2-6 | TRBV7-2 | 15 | CASSPPGFGANVLTF
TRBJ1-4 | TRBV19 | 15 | CASTRWDREDEKLFF
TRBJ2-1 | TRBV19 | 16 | CASSRLSGSRLNEQFF
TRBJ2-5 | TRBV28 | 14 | CASRRQGTRETQYF
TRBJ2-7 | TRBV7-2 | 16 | CASSLGGTGSSYEQYF